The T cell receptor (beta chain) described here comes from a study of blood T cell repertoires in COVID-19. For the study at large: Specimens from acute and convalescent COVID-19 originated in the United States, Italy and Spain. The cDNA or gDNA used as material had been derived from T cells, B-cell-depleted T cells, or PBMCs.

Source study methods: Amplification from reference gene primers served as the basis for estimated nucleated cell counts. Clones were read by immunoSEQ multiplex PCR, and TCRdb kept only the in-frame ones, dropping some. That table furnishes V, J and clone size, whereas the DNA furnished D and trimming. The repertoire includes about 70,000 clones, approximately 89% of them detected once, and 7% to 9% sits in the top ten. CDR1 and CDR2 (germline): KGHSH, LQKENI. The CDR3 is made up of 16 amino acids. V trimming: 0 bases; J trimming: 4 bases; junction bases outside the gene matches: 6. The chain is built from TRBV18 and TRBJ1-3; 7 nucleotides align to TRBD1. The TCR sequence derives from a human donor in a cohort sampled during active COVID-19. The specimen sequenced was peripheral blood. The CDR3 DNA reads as TGTGCCAGCTCACCACCAACAGGGGCCCTCGGAAACACCATATATTTT. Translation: CASSPPTGALGNTIYF. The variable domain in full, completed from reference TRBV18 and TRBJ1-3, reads NAGVMQNPRHLVRRRGQEARLRCSPMKGHSHVYWYRQLPEEGLKFMVYLQKENIIDESGMPKERFSAEFPKEGPSILRIQQVVRGDSAAYFCASSPPTGALGNTIYFGEGSWLTVV.